The clone carrying this T cell receptor (beta chain) has a count of ten or more. The data belong to a study of T cells in Graves' hyperthyroidism and ophthalmopathy. Trimming cost V 0 bases and J 5 bases, with 7 bases left between them. Germline CDR1 MGHRA, CDR2 YSYEKL. This CDR3 has 13 amino acids. Together with thyroid ultrasound, orbital computed tomography, serum thyroxine and TRAb, clinical symptoms were used for diagnoses. The CDR3 regions of TCR beta were amplified from RNA transcripts. HTBI primers were employed in a first-round RT-PCR of the TCR CDR3. MiXCR was run by TCRdb on the multiplex PCR reads, yielding one entry per CDR3 protein. The sample contains a few hundred thousand distinct CDR3 sequences, approximately 15% of which appear only once.

The sample comprised blood. V usage is TRBV4-1 and J usage is TRBJ1-1; the D gene is possibly TRBD1 (6 bases). The receptor was isolated from a woman in her 30s with Graves' hyperthyroidism. The CDR3: CASSQETGTEAFF. For the CDR3, the DNA is TGCGCCAGCAGCCAAGAAACAGGGACTGAAGCTTTCTTT.